The 29 T cell receptor beta chains presented below share a single source sample, sequenced in a study of human T cells and chemical hapten exposure. Described time point: pre-sensitization, week 0. Documented treatment: therapeutic diphenylcyclopropenone sensitization with weekly scalp DPC. TCRdb fed the RACE reads into MiXCR, producing one record per CDR3 protein. Altogether 85,000 to 130,000 distinct CDR3 sequences are present, roughly 12% being singletons, with the ten largest covering over 1.5%. The specimen was whole blood, collected in connection with sensitization to the hapten diphenylcyclopropenone (DPC). The receptors were sampled from a woman between 45 and 60 years old with alopecia areata. Some clones in this sample may be carry-over from other donors' samples.

In its sample, this clonotype was seen many times. Likely a read error: the CDR3 ends without its conserved phenylalanine or tryptophan. The DNA is omitted, as the CDR3 cannot be located on it reliably, and the CDR3 follows TCRdb's listing. V and J are TRBV6-7 and TRBJ2-5; the DNA was not used to check the table's D call, TRBD2. TRBV6-7 is an ORF for which the function is uncertain. Counting both end residues, the CDR3 totals 11 amino acids. CDR3: CASNLTSGRSL.

This clonotype was seen only a few times. This sequence joins TRBV10-1 and TRBJ1-5; TRBD1 is a possible D gene (5 bases). This CDR3 is 14 amino acids long. Trimming took 3 bases from V and 1 from J, leaving 7 bases between them. Germline V CDR1 and CDR2: WNHNN, SYGVQD (reference sequence). The CDR3 loop is CASSDQGSNQPQHF. The CDR3 DNA follows: TGCGCCAGCAGTGATCAGGGAAGCAATCAGCCCCAGCATTTT.

This clonotype was seen ten or more times. DNA for the CDR3: TGTGCCAGCACCCTGGAGGGGACAGGGGCAGATACGCAGTATTTT. This sequence encodes CASTLEGTGADTQYF. The chain joins TRBV6-2 or TRBV6-3 to TRBJ2-3; 10 nucleotides match TRBD1. Germline V gene data show CDR1 as MNHEY and CDR2 as SVGEGT. V lost 7 bases to trimming and J lost 4 bases; unmatched junction nucleotides: 8. The CDR3 has 15 residues.

This clonotype was seen a handful of times. The chain carries TRBV7-2 and TRBJ2-5; 8 bases agree with TRBD2. The CDR3 is 15 residues long. With V trimmed by 7 bases and J by 5 bases, 12 bases remained unmatched. Germline V gene sequence: CDR1 SGHTA, CDR2 FQGNSA. CDR3 nucleotides: TGTGCCAGCACCAATCCCAGGACTAGCCATGAGACCCAGTACTTC. This codes for CASTNPRTSHETQYF.

The chain is built from TRBV6-5 and TRBJ2-7; TRBD2 might be the D (5 bases). The CDR3 length is 12 residues. CDR1 MNHEY and CDR2 SVGAGI come from the germline V gene. The V end lost 8 bases, the J end lost 3 bases, and 11 bases lay between the germline ends. CDR3 sequence (DNA): TGTGCCAGCGGCTTCGGGGACTACGAGCAGTACTTC. Its protein product is CASGFGDYEQYF.

The chain employs TRBV5-1 and TRBJ2-5; D is ambiguous. The CDR3 is 14 amino acids. V was pared by 0 bases and J by 2 bases, with 8 bases between. The germline V gene encodes CDR1 SGHRS and CDR2 YFSETQ. Here the CDR3 reads CASSLGWPQETQYF. The CDR3 nucleotides read TGCGCCAGCAGCTTGGGATGGCCGCAAGAGACCCAGTACTTC.

The V and J genes are TRBV5-1 and TRBJ1-1; D unclear. This CDR3 has 14 amino acids. In germline, CDR1 is SGHRS, CDR2 YFSETQ. V was pared by 1 base and J by 1 base, with 8 bases between. The CDR3 sequence: CASSLNGANTEAFF. In DNA form, the CDR3 reads TGCGCCAGCAGCTTGAACGGCGCGAACACTGAAGCTTTCTTT.

This clonotype came up many times. The rearrangement uses TRBV7-2 and TRBJ2-5, with D possibly TRBD1 on 6 matching bases. Per the germline V gene, CDR1 is SGHTA and CDR2 is FQGNSA. This CDR3 contains 16 residues. V dropped 5 bases and J dropped 4 bases, with 20 bases sitting between them. The CDR3 here is CASSPNYGGGLETQYF. CDR3 coding DNA: TGTGCCAGCAGCCCGAATTATGGGGGCGGTCTAGAGACCCAGTACTTC.

The chain links TRBV4-3 to TRBJ2-1; 9 bases align to TRBD1. This CDR3 is built from 16 residues. Germline loops: CDR1 LGHNA, CDR2 YSLEER. V lost 3 bases to trimming and J lost 4 bases; unmatched junction nucleotides: 7. DNA for the CDR3: TGCGCCAGCAGCCAGACTCCCGGGACAGGGTACAATGAGCAGTTCTTC. It yields the protein CASSQTPGTGYNEQFF.

This clonotype was seen more than once but under ten times. The chain couples TRBV7-2 to TRBJ2-3, with D tentatively TRBD2 (6 bases). The V gene lost 1 base and the J gene lost 5 bases, with 13 bases spanning the gap. There are 15 residues in the CDR3. Germline-derived CDR1 and CDR2 are SGHTA and FQGNSA. In DNA, the CDR3 is TGTGCCAGCAGCTTAGGACCCCGGGAGATAGATACGCAGTATTTT. Its translation: CASSLGPREIDTQYF.

This clonotype has a handful of counts. The chain has TRBV13 and TRBJ2-7; no reliable D call. The CDR3 is made up of 12 amino acids. The V and J ends lost 3 bases and 5 bases respectively, with 8 bases between them. The germline V gene encodes CDR1 PRHDT and CDR2 FYEKMQ (reference sequence). Here the CDR3 reads CASSFGAHEQYF. DNA for the CDR3: TGTGCCAGCAGCTTTGGTGCACACGAGCAGTACTTC.

This clonotype appeared many times. The gene calls are TRBV6-1 and TRBJ1-4; D perhaps matches TRBD1 (6 bases). CDR1 MNHNS and CDR2 SASEGT come from the germline V gene. The V and J ends lost 8 bases and 0 bases respectively, with 16 bases between them. The CDR3 length is 16 residues. CDR3 residues: CASSQGVWATNEKLFF. The DNA of the CDR3 is TGTGCCAGCTCACAGGGAGTCTGGGCAACTAATGAAAAACTGTTTTTT.

At least ten counts were recorded for this clonotype. V usage is TRBV6-5 and J usage is TRBJ2-1; 7 bases agree with TRBD1. From germline, CDR1 is MNHEY and CDR2 SVGAGI. Trimming at V came to 4 bases and at J to 5 bases, leaving 8 bases not matched to a gene. This CDR3 has 15 residues. The CDR3 loop is CASSSGTAANNEQFF. CDR3 DNA: TGTGCCAGCAGTTCTGGGACAGCCGCAAACAATGAGCAGTTCTTC.

The chain is built from TRBV18 and TRBJ2-7, with D unclear. CDR3 length: 15 residues. Germline assignment: CDR1 KGHSH and CDR2 LQKENI. V was pared by 0 bases and J by 2 bases, with 11 bases between. CDR3 bases: TGTGCCAGCTCACCACCAGTTGTGGAGACCTACGAGCAGTACTTC. Translation gives CASSPPVVETYEQYF.

This clonotype was seen more than once but under ten times. The V and J genes are TRBV5-1 and TRBJ2-7; D is possibly TRBD1 (6 bases). CDR1 and CDR2 from the germline V gene are SGHRS and YFSETQ. The V end lost 1 base, the J end lost 2 bases, and 10 bases lay between the germline ends. CDR3 length: 14 residues. The CDR3 loop is CASSLTGSTYEQYF. The CDR3 nucleotides are TGCGCCAGCAGCTTGACAGGGTCGACCTACGAGCAGTACTTC.

This clonotype was observed a single time. The chain joins TRBV28 to TRBJ1-1, with D hard to call. Trimming left V 6 bases short and J 9 bases short, with 23 bases between. This CDR3 region has 15 residues. The germline V gene has CDR1 MDHEN and CDR2 SYDVKM. DNA for the CDR3: TGTGCCAGCAGCCCCCACCGACCTTTAATCGGGCAAGCTTTCTTT. It is translated as CASSPHRPLIGQAFF. Full variable domain (missing parts from reference TRBV28 and TRBJ1-1): DVKVTQSSRYLVKRTGEKVFLECVQDMDHENMFWYRQDPGLGLRLIYFSYDVKMKEKGDIPEGYSVSREKKERFSLILESASTNQTSMYLCASSPHRPLIGQAFFGQGTRLTVV.

This clonotype was seen repeatedly, ten times or more. The chain couples TRBV7-2 to TRBJ2-7; D is unclear. The CDR3 has 14 residues. Trimming stripped 4 bases from V and 6 bases from J, with 16 bases between. CDR1 SGHTA and CDR2 FQGNSA come from the germline V gene. The CDR3 DNA is TGTGCCAGCAGCTCTGTCGCCTGGATGGGCGAGCAGTACTTC. As protein: CASSSVAWMGEQYF.

This clonotype was counted only a few times. The V and J genes are TRBV2 and TRBJ2-1; 9 nucleotides agree with TRBD1. The germline CDR1 and CDR2 sequences are SNHLY and FYNNEI. After removal of 6 bases from V and 5 bases from J, the junction contained 8 bases not matched to a gene. The CDR3 is 15 amino acids. The CDR3 region has the DNA TGTGCCAGCAGCGGACAGGGGCTGTCGAACAATGAGCAGTTCTTC. Encoded protein: CASSGQGLSNNEQFF.

This clonotype was counted ten times or more. The chain employs TRBV28 and TRBJ2-3, with 7 bases matching TRBD2. This CDR3 has 15 residues. Germline trimming cut 4 bases from V and 4 bases from J; bases unmatched to any gene: 8. Germline V CDR1 and CDR2: MDHEN, SYDVKM. CDR3 bases: TGTGCCAGCAGTTCCCCGACTAGCATCCCAGATACGCAGTATTTT. It codes for CASSSPTSIPDTQYF.

The V call is TRBV5-1, the J call TRBJ2-5; the D gene is possibly TRBD1 (6 bases). The CDR3 is made up of 13 amino acids. V was trimmed by 4 bases and J by 5 bases, leaving 12 bases between them. Germline CDR1 is SGHRS and CDR2 is YFSETQ. In DNA, the CDR3 is TGCGCCAGCAGCCAGGGGACCCTGGAGACCCAGTACTTC. Translation: CASSQGTLETQYF.

The chain has TRBV5-6 and TRBJ2-3; tentatively, D is TRBD2 (6 bases). The CDR3 contains 17 residues. CDR1 and CDR2 (germline): SGHDT, YYEEEE. The V end lost 4 bases, the J end lost 0 bases, and 18 bases lay between the germline ends. The CDR3 here is CASSLLLAGGSTDTQYF. CDR3 coding DNA: TGTGCCAGCAGCCTGCTCCTGGCCGGGGGAAGCACAGATACGCAGTATTTT. Drawing the rest from reference TRBV5-6 and TRBJ2-3, the complete variable domain is DAGVTQSPTHLIKTRGQQVTLRCSPKSGHDTVSWYQQALGQGPQFIFQYYEEEERQRGNFPDRFSGHQFPNYSSELNVNALLLGDSALYLCASSLLLAGGSTDTQYFGPGTRLTVL.

Here the CDR3 DNA reads TGTGCCAGCCGGAACTACCACCTAAGCACAGATACGCAGTATTTT. It codes for CASRNYHLSTDTQYF. The rearrangement links TRBV2 to TRBJ2-3; D is undetermined. The CDR3 is 15 amino acids. From germline, CDR1 is SNHLY and CDR2 FYNNEI. The V end lost 8 bases, the J end lost 0 bases, and 15 bases lay between the germline ends.

This clonotype was seen only a few times. The chain couples TRBV24-1 to TRBJ2-2, with 10 nucleotides matching TRBD1. Germline V gene lookup returns CDR1 KGHDR and CDR2 SFDVKD. V was clipped by 3 bases and J by 5 bases; unmatched bases: 5. The CDR3 has 16 residues. CDR3 loop: CATSDRTGGWTGELFF. As DNA, the CDR3 is TGTGCCACCAGTGATCGGACAGGGGGATGGACCGGGGAGCTGTTTTTT.

The J gene is TRBJ1-5, the V gene TRBV20-1; D gene unclear. CDR1 and CDR2 from the germline V gene are DFQATT and SNEGSKA (reference sequence). V was pared by 3 bases and J by 0 bases, with 3 bases between. The length of the CDR3 is 12 residues. CDR3 bases: TGCAGTGCTAGTAATAGCAATCAGCCCCAGCATTTT. Amino acids: CSASNSNQPQHF.

This clonotype occurred a few times. The J gene is TRBJ2-7, the V gene TRBV27, with 7 bases aligning to TRBD2. This CDR3 is built from 13 residues. CDR1 is MNHEY and CDR2 is SMNVEV in the germline V gene (reference sequence). Trimming removed 3 bases from V and 2 bases from J; junction bases left unmatched: 1. The CDR3 bases are TGTGCCAGCAGTTTCGGGGGGACCTACGAGCAGTACTTC. Translated, it gives CASSFGGTYEQYF.

This clonotype was observed many times. V usage is TRBV5-1 and J usage is TRBJ2-1; 9 bases line up with TRBD1. The V gene's germline CDR1 is SGHRS and CDR2 YFSETQ. The CDR3 runs 15 residues. Unmatched junction bases numbered 8, after V lost 1 base and J lost 9 bases. In DNA form, the CDR3 reads TGCGCCAGCAGCTTGCTCCGGAGACAGGGGGGTGAGCAGTTCTTC. Its translation is CASSLLRRQGGEQFF. Filled out from reference TRBV5-1 and TRBJ2-1, the complete variable domain reads KAGVTQTPRYLIKTRGQQVTLSCSPISGHRSVSWYQQTPGQGLQFLFEYFSETQRNKGNFPGRFSGRQFSNSRSEMNVSTLELGDSALYLCASSLLRRQGGEQFFGPGTRLTVL.

This clonotype was detected only a few times. The V call is TRBV4-3, the J call TRBJ1-1; maybe TRBD1 (6 bases). The CDR3 has 15 residues. Germline V lookup: CDR1 LGHNA, CDR2 YSLEER. The ends were cut back, 4 bases at V and 5 bases at J, with 17 bases in the middle. DNA of the CDR3: TGCGCCAGCAGCCTGGAAGGGGGGGTAGGGACTGAAGCTTTCTTT. Its translation: CASSLEGGVGTEAFF.

This chain links TRBV7-6 with TRBJ1-1; D remains ambiguous. Germline V gene data show CDR1 as SGHVS and CDR2 as FNYEAQ. CDR3 size: 14 residues. Deletions cut 1 base from V and 1 base from J, with 7 bases between. CDR3 loop: CASSLVGSNTEAFF. CDR3 sequence (DNA): TGTGCCAGCAGCTTAGTAGGGTCGAACACTGAAGCTTTCTTT.

The chain is built from TRBV6-6 and TRBJ2-7; TRBD2 agrees at 14 bases. This CDR3 has 15 residues. Trimming removed 8 bases from V and 7 bases from J; junction bases left unmatched: 10. Germline CDR1 MNHNY, CDR2 SVGAGI (reference sequence). CDR3 amino acids: CASALPTSGRGEQYF. The CDR3, as DNA: TGTGCCAGCGCTTTACCGACTAGCGGGAGGGGGGAGCAGTACTTC.